This T cell receptor beta chain came from a study of shared clonotypes between healthy human individuals. The protocol was immunoSEQ multiplex PCR, while the TCRdb copy is restricted to in-frame clones and leaves out a portion. This sample has 2,500,000 or so clones, with approximately 92% found just once. The CDR3 has 16 amino acids. V trimming: 6 bases; J trimming: 2 bases; junction bases outside the gene matches: 7. Germline V gene data show CDR1 as SNHLY and CDR2 as FYNNEI. This receptor was obtained from a man in his late teens or twenties in good health. The rearrangement uses TRBV2 and TRBJ1-5, with 10 bases identical to TRBD1. The sample taken for sequencing was naive CD4+ T cells sorted from blood. The sample's subset: CD45RA+ positively selected. CDR3: CASRDPGTGGNQPQHF. CDR3 coding DNA: TGTGCCAGCAGAGACCCCGGGACAGGGGGCAATCAGCCCCAGCATTTT.